The 5 T cell receptor beta chains presented below share a single source sample, sequenced in a study of blood T cell repertoires in COVID-19. Profiled with immunoSEQ multiplex PCR; TCRdb holds only in-frame clones, not every one. Here the sample spans roughly 37,000 clones, about 82% being singletons. Source material: peripheral blood. The receptors stem from a human donor in a cohort sampled during active COVID-19.

This clone was picked up a small number of times. CDR3 loop: CATSAGGGTGEKETQYF. The DNA of the CDR3 is TGTGCCACCAGTGCCGGAGGGGGGACAGGGGAAAAAGAGACCCAGTACTTC. V usage is TRBV24-1 and J usage is TRBJ2-5; 10 nucleotides match TRBD1. J gave up 3 bases and V 5 bases, and 11 bases lay outside the gene matches. CDR1 and CDR2 from the germline V gene are KGHDR and SFDVKD. This CDR3 region has 17 residues.

This chain connects TRBV6-5 to TRBJ2-3, with D perhaps TRBD2 (7 bases). This CDR3 is built from 14 residues. V was cut by 8 bases and J by 3 bases, with 15 bases left in between. Germline V lookup: CDR1 MNHEY, CDR2 SVGAGI. This CDR3 is CASVRGLSTDTQYF. The CDR3 DNA reads as TGTGCCAGCGTGCGGGGGCTATCTACAGATACGCAGTATTTT.

In this sample, this clone turned up a few times. V gene TRBV2 combines with J gene TRBJ2-5, with D perhaps TRBD2 (5 bases). Trimming took off 8 bases at V and 0 bases at J, with 13 bases between the two ends. CDR1 is SNHLY, CDR2 FYNNEI, per germline. The CDR3 runs to 14 residues. CDR3: CASLEGRYQETQYF. The CDR3 DNA reads TGTGCCAGCCTAGAGGGAAGGTACCAAGAGACCCAGTACTTC.

The V and J genes are TRBV5-5 and TRBJ1-5, with a tentative D call TRBD1 (5 bases). The CDR3 consists of 19 residues. Trimming took 5 bases from V and 7 from J, leaving 31 bases between them. CDR1 is SGHKS, CDR2 YYEKEE, per germline (reference sequence). The CDR3 spells CASSSGTGAGNHGGQPQHF. The CDR3 DNA reads as TGTGCCAGCAGTTCCGGAACGGGCGCTGGCAACCATGGGGGGCAGCCCCAGCATTTT.

This chain connects TRBV6-6 to TRBJ1-2, with TRBD1 matching 7 bases. This CDR3 region has 13 residues. Germline CDR1 reads MNHNY; CDR2 reads SVGAGI (reference sequence). V dropped 6 bases and J dropped 4; count of bases not matched to a gene: 5. Here the CDR3 DNA reads TGTGCCAGCAGGAACAGGGGCCTCTATGGCTACACCTTC. Translation gives CASRNRGLYGYTF.